Here is one T cell receptor (beta chain) with its context. Antigen unknown. The cDNA for TCR beta came from 5'RACE template switching with UMIs. Using the 5' RACE reads, TCRdb records one entry per CDR3 protein without DNA. The table for this sample gives 250,000 or so distinct CDR3 sequences. This sample stems from a study of T cells expressing NK-cell markers. As for the study in general: Obtained from sorted CD3+CD56+NKG2C+, CD3+CD56+NKG2C- and CD3+CD56-NKG2C+ T cells were the TCR beta repertoires. Findings and caveats of the study: Dominant NKG2C+ clonotypes made up 1.0-7.0% of CD8+ T cells in six donors. Once again these clonotypes came out on top in the CD3+CD56-NKG2C+ fraction of several donors.

The sequencing input was blood T cells: a sorted CD56 or NKG2C T cell subset, CD4+ or CD8+ T cells, or bulk PBMC T cells (not recorded which). The clonotype comes from a woman aged 18-70 years in good health.

The CDR3 here is CSAPDRGEGAGNQPQHF. V and J are TRBV20-1 and TRBJ1-5; TCRdb proposes TRBD1, but this gene call is untestable without DNA. The CDR3 is 17 residues long. Per germline, CDR1 DFQATT and CDR2 SNEGSKA (reference sequence).